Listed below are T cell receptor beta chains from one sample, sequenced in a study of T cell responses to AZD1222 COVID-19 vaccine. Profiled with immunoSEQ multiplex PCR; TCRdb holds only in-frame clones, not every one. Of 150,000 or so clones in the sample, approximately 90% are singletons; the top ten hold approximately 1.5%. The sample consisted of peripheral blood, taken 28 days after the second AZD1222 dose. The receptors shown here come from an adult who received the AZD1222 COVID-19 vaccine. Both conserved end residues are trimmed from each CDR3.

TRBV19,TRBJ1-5,ASSIASQGNQPQH
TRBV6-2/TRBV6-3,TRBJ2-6,ASSYTLGLRADGANVLT
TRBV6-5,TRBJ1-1,ASSYSGRRSGEAF
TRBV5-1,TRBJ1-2,ASSLQEANYGYT
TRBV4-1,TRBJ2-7,ASSQALKLAGRDYEQY
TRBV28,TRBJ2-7,ASSIGRSYEQY
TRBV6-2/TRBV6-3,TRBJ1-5,ASSKDPPSNQPQH
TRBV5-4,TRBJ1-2,ASSHQGTANYGYT
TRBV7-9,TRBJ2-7,ASSLGGPSYYEQY
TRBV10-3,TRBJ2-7,AISQGGAGAVRYEQY
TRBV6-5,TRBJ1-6,ASSQRQGQNSPLH
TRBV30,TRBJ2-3,AWMIPGGRTDTQY
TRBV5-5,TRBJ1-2,ASSGETGGFYGYT
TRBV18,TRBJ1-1,ASSPGTGGQTEAF
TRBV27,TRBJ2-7,ASRRPGPGEQY
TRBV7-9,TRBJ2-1,ASTFGGPGNEQF
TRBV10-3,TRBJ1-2,AISESKGKVFNYGYT
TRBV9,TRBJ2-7,ASTPGGPPYEQY
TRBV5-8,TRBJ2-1,ASSLDSGGINYNEQF
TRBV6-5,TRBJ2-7,ASSQPGRSSYEQY
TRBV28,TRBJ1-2,ASSLGGQGATYGYT
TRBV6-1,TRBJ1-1,ASSEGGRGRLNTEAF
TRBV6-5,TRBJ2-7,ASMGQPSYEQY
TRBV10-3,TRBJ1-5,AISGQGGGQPQH
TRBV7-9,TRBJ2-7,ASSPQGREQY
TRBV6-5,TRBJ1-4,ASSPRQGGGEKLF
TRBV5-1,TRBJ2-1,ASSLATGGGEQF
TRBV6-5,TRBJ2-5,ASRIGLQETQY
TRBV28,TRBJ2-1,ASSPKTMGTGDSYNEQF
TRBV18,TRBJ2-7,ASSPPDSYPYEQY
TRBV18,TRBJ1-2,ASSPPGRVQVFYGYT
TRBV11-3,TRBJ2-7,ASSYGPGQGMNEQY
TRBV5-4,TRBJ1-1,ASSLQGIDTEAF
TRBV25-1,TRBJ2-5,ASSEYRGWETQY
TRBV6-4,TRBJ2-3,ASSEAGTSTDTQY